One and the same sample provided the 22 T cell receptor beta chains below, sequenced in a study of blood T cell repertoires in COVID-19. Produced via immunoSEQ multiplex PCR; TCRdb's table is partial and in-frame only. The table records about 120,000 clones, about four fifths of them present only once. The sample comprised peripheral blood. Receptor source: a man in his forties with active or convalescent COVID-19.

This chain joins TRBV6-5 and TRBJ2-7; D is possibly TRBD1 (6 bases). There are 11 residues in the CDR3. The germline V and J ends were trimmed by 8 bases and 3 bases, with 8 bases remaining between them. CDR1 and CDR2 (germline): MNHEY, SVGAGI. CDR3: CASVTGYEQYF. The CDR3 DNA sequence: TGTGCCAGCGTGACAGGCTACGAGCAGTACTTC.

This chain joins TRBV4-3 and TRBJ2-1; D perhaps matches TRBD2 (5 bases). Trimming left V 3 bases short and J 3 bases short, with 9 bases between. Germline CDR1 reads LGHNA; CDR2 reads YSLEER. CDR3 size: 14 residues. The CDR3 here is CASSQRAVYNEQFF. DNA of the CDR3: TGCGCCAGCAGCCAGAGGGCCGTCTACAATGAGCAGTTCTTC.

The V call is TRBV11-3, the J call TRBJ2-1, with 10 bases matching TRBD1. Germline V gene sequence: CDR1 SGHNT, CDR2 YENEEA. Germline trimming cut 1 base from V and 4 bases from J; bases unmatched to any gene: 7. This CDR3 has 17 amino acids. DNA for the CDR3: TGTGCCAGCAGCTTAGGGAAGACAGGGGGCCCTTACAATGAGCAGTTCTTC. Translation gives CASSLGKTGGPYNEQFF.

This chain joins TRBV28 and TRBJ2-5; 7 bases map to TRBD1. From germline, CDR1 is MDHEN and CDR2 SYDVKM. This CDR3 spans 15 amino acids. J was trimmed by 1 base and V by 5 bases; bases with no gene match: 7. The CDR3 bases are TGTGCCAGCAGTATTCCAGGACAGGTCCAAGAGACCCAGTACTTC. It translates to CASSIPGQVQETQYF. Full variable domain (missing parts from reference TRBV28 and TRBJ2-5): DVKVTQSSRYLVKRTGEKVFLECVQDMDHENMFWYRQDPGLGLRLIYFSYDVKMKEKGDIPEGYSVSREKKERFSLILESASTNQTSMYLCASSIPGQVQETQYFGPGTRLLVL.

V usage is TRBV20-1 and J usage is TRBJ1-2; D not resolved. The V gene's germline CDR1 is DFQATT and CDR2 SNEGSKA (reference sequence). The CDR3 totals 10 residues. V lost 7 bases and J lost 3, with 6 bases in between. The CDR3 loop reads CSVPDYGYTF. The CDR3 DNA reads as TGCAGTGTTCCCGACTATGGCTACACCTTC.

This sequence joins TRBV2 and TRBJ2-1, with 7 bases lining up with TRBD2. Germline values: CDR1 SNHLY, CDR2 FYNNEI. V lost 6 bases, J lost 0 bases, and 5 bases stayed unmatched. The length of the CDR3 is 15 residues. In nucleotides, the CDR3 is TGTGCCAGCAGGGAATTAGCGGGCTCCTACAATGAGCAGTTCTTC. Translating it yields CASRELAGSYNEQFF.

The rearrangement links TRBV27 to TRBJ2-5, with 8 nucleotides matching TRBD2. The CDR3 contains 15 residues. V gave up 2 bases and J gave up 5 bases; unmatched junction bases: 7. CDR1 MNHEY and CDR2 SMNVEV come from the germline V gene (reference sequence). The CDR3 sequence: CASSLVSSGEETQYF. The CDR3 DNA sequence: TGTGCCAGCAGTTTAGTTAGTAGCGGGGAGGAGACCCAGTACTTC.

The DNA of the CDR3 is TGTGCCAGCAGTCCGGGGACAGGGTCAGACTCTGGAAACACCATATATTTT. Translated, it gives CASSPGTGSDSGNTIYF. V is TRBV2 and J is TRBJ1-3, with TRBD1 matching 9 bases. The CDR3 is made up of 17 amino acids. Trimming took 5 bases from V and 0 from J; bases not matched to a gene: 8. Germline CDR1 SNHLY, CDR2 FYNNEI.

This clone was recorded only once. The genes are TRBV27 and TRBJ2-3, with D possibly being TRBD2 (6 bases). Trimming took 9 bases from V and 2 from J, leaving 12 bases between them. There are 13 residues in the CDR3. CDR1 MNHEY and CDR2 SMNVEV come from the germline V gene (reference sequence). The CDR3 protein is CARTGEYTDTQYF. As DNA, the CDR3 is TGTGCCAGGACGGGGGAATACACAGATACGCAGTATTTT.

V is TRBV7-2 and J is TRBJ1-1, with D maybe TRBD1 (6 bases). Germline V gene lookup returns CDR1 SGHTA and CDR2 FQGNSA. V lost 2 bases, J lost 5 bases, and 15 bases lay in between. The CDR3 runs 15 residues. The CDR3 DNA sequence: TGTGCCAGCAGCTTAAGAGCCAGGGGCATAACTGAAGCTTTCTTT. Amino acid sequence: CASSLRARGITEAFF.

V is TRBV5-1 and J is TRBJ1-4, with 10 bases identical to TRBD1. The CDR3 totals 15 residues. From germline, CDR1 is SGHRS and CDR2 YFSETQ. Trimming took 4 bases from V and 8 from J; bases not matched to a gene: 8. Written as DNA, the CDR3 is TGCGCCAGCAGCAAATCCGGGACAGGGGAAGAAAAACTGTTTTTT. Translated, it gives CASSKSGTGEEKLFF.

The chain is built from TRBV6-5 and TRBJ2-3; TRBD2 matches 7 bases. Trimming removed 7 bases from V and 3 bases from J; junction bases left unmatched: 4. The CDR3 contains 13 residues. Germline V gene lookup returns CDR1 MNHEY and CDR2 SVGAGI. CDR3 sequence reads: CASKRGTTDTQYF. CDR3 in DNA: TGTGCCAGCAAGCGGGGAACGACAGATACGCAGTATTTT.

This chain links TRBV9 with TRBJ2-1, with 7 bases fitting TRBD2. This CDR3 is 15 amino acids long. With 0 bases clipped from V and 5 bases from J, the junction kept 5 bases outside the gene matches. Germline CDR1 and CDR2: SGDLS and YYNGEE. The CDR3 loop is CASSVEGLYNNEQFF. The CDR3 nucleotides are TGTGCCAGCAGCGTAGAGGGACTATATAACAATGAGCAGTTCTTC.

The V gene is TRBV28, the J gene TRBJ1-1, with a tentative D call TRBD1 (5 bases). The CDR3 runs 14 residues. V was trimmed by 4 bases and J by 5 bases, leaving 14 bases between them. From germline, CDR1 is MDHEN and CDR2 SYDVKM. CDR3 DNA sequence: TGTGCCAGCAGTTACGGCCCAGGGAAGACTGAAGCTTTCTTT. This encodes CASSYGPGKTEAFF.

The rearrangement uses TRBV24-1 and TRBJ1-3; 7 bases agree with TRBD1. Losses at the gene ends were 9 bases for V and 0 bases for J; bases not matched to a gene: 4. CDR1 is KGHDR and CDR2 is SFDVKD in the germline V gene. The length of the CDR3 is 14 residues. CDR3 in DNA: TGTGCCACCCAAGGGGACAGCTCTGGAAACACCATATATTTT. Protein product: CATQGDSSGNTIYF.

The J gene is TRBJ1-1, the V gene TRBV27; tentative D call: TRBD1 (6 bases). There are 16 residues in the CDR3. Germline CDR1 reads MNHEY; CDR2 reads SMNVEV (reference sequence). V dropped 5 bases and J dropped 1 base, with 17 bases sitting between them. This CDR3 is CASSIPEGEPNTEAFF. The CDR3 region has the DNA TGTGCCAGCAGTATACCTGAGGGGGAGCCGAACACTGAAGCTTTCTTT.

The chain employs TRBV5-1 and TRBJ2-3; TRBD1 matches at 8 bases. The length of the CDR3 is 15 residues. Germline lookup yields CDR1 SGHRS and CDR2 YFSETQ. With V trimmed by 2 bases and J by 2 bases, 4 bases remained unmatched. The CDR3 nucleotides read TGCGCCAGCAGCTTCCAGGGGGCAAACACAGATACGCAGTATTTT. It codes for CASSFQGANTDTQYF.

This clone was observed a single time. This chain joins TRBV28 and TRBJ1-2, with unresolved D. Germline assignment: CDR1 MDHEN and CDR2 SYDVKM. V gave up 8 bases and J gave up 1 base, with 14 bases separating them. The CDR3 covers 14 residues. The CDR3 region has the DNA TGTGCCAGCCTCCTCGGCGGTCGTAACTATGGCTACACCTTC. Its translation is CASLLGGRNYGYTF.

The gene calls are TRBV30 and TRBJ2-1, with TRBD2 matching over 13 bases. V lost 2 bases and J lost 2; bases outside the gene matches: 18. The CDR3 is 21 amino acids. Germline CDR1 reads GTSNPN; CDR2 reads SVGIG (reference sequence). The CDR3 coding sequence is TGTGCCTGGAGTCTATTTTACGGGACTAGCGGGACAATCGATACCTACAATGAGCAGTTCTTC. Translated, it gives CAWSLFYGTSGTIDTYNEQFF.

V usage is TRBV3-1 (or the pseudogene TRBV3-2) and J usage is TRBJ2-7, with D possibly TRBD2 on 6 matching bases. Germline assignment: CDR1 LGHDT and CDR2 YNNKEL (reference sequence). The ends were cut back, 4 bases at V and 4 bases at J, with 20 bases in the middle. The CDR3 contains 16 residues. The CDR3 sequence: CASSPKGLEILYEQYF. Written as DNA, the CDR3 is TGTGCCAGCAGCCCAAAGGGACTGGAGATCTTATACGAGCAGTACTTC.

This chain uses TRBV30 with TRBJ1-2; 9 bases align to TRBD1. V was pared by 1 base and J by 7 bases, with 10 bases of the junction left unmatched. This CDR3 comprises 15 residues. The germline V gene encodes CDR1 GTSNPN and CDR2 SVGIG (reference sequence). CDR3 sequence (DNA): TGTGCCTGGAGTGAAGTGGGGACAGGGATCTCTGGCTACACCTTC. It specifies CAWSEVGTGISGYTF.

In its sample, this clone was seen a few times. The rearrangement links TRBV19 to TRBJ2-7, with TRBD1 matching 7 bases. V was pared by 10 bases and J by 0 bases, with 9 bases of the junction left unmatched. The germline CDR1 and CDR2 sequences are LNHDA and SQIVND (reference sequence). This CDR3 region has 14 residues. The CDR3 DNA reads TGTGCCACCTCCGGGACAGTCACCTCCTACGAGCAGTACTTC. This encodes CATSGTVTSYEQYF.